Listed here are 5 T cell receptor beta chains from one sample, sequenced in a study of breast tumors, draining lymph nodes, adjacent tissues listed by TCRdb under 2016. Libraries came from multiplex PCR. These reads were obtained on an Illumina HiSeq 2000. TCRdb reran the public reads through fastp at Q25 and MiXCR, keeping productive beta chains. Here each entry gathers all rows of one CDR3 protein and keeps the most common genes and DNA. The sample table records some 49,000 distinct CDR3 sequences; 20% to 25% of these occur just once. Approximately 8% of the sample is taken by the ten largest. Sequenced sample: breast tumor tissue. Source of these receptors: a female donor with breast cancer. Some clones in this sample may be carry-over from other donors' samples.

This clonotype was seen repeatedly, ten times or more. The rearrangement uses TRBV7-9 and TRBJ2-7; D possibly uses TRBD1 or TRBD2 (5 bases each). The CDR3 spans 16 residues. V was trimmed by 4 bases and J by 4 bases, leaving 20 bases between them. CDR1 is SEHNR and CDR2 is FQNEAQ in the germline V gene (reference sequence). This CDR3 is CASSSRDRSPSYEQYF. The CDR3 nucleotides read TGTGCCAGCAGCTCAAGGGACCGCAGTCCTTCATACGAGCAGTACTTC.

V usage is TRBV20-1 and J usage is TRBJ2-1; 7 nucleotides agree with TRBD2. The CDR3 length is 13 residues. The germline V gene encodes CDR1 DFQATT and CDR2 SNEGSKA (reference sequence). After removal of 2 bases from V and 4 bases from J, the junction contained 2 bases not matched to a gene. The CDR3 DNA is TGCAGTGCTAGACAAGCGGGGTACAATGAGCAGTTCTTC. It yields the protein CSARQAGYNEQFF.

This clonotype was counted a few times. The chain couples TRBV28 to TRBJ1-3; D is possibly TRBD1 (5 bases). The CDR3 length is 17 residues. V lost 5 bases and J lost 0, with 17 bases in between. The germline CDR1 and CDR2 sequences are MDHEN and SYDVKM. The CDR3 here is CASSGPGAPLSGNTIYF. CDR3 sequence (DNA): TGTGCCAGCAGTGGCCCTGGGGCGCCCCTCTCTGGAAACACCATATATTTT.

At least ten counts were recorded for this clonotype. The rearrangement links TRBV24-1 to TRBJ2-3; 7 positions match TRBD1. This CDR3 has 15 residues. The V and J ends lost 7 bases and 0 bases, in that order; junction bases with no gene match: 6. Germline CDR1 is KGHDR and CDR2 is SFDVKD. The CDR3 spells CATSKGQESTDTQYF. In DNA form, the CDR3 reads TGTGCCACCAGCAAAGGACAGGAGAGCACAGATACGCAGTATTTT.

V gene TRBV30 combines with J gene TRBJ2-3; D is possibly TRBD2 (6 bases). The CDR3 totals 13 residues. Germline V gene sequence: CDR1 GTSNPN, CDR2 SVGIG (reference sequence). CDR3: CAMRGRGTDTQYF. In nucleotides, the CDR3 is TGTGCGATGCGGGGTAGGGGCACAGATACGCAGTATTTT. The full variable domain, its missing parts supplied by reference TRBV30 and TRBJ2-3, is SQTIHQWPATLVQPVGSPLSLECTVEGTSNPNLYWYRQAAGRGLQLLFYSVGIGQISSEVPQNLSASRPQDRQFILSSKKLLLSDSGFYLCAMRGRGTDTQYFGPGTRLTVL.